This entry features one TCR beta chain sequence. The data stem from a study of blood T cell repertoires in COVID-19. In the study overall: The United States, Italy and Spain supplied acute and convalescent COVID-19 samples.

The V and J ends lost 2 bases and 4 bases respectively, with 9 bases between them. This CDR3 has 14 amino acids. Germline-derived CDR1 and CDR2 are MNHNS and SASEGT. Per the original methods: Quantification of nucleated cells was approximated via reference gene primer amplification. The table came from immunoSEQ multiplex PCR; TCRdb's copy has only in-frame clones and leaves some out. V, J and clone size derive from that table, while D and trimming were established from the DNA sequence. Of a few hundred thousand clones in the sample, approximately 90% were seen once. This TCR was recovered from a woman in her fifties or sixties with acute or convalescent COVID-19. The V call is TRBV6-1, the J call TRBJ1-5; D uncertain. Sequenced sample: peripheral blood. The CDR3 coding sequence is TGTGCCAGCAGTGAATGGCAGGTAAATCAGCCCCAGCATTTT. Translated: CASSEWQVNQPQHF.